Included here is one T cell receptor beta chain sequence, with context. The target antigen is unknown. In germline, CDR1 is SGHDT, CDR2 YYEEEE. This CDR3 has 13 residues. The ends lost 0 bases at V and 10 bases at J; junction bases unmatched: 1. Splitting the CD4+ cells yielded a CD45RA+ naive subset and a CD45RA-negative memory subset. The sample originates from a study of shared clonotypes between healthy human individuals. Study-wide context: Per-donor plates numbered three CD4 naive, three CD4 memory, two CD8 naive and one CD8 memory. Findings and limits, study-wide: Sharing across four donors was highest in naive CD4 (about 5%) and lowest in memory CD8 (0.4%). Non-shared clonotypes displayed generation probabilities falling below those of clonotypes present in all four donors.

Profiled with immunoSEQ multiplex PCR; TCRdb holds only in-frame clones, not every one. The sample holds around 1.5 million clones, about 98% seen once. The receptor was isolated from a man younger than 45 in good health. The chain recombines TRBV5-6 with TRBJ2-1; 10 positions agree with TRBD2. Sequencing was done on a sample of naive CD4+ T cells sorted from blood. The subset denotes: CD45RA+ positively selected. The DNA of the CDR3 is TGTGCCAGCAGCTTGGCGGGACTAGCGGAGCAGTTCTTC. Translation gives CASSLAGLAEQFF.